The 3 T cell receptor beta chains given below trace back to one sample, sequenced in a study of response to subunit inactivated influenza vaccine. TCRdb ran MiXCR on the RT-PCR reads and lists one entry per CDR3 protein. The sample shows around 530,000 distinct CDR3 sequences, about 17% of them seen only once. The sample consisted of CD4+ T cells sorted from PBMCs, taken roughly 24 months after vaccination. The receptors were gathered from a man between 50 and 69 years old who received an inactivated influenza vaccine.

The rearrangement links TRBV11-2 to TRBJ2-1; weak D call: TRBD2 (6 bases). V was shortened by 4 bases and J by 10 bases, with 23 bases between the two germline ends. The CDR3 covers 16 residues. The germline CDR1 and CDR2 sequences are SGHAT and FQNNGV. CDR3 coding DNA: TGTGCCAGCAGCTCTATAAGAATTAGTCGGGGGTTCGAGCAGTTCTTC. It is translated as CASSSIRISRGFEQFF.

This clonotype has just a few counts. The CDR3, as DNA: TGTGCCAGCGGGCTTGGAAACACCATATATTTT. Protein sequence: CASGLGNTIYF. The rearrangement joins TRBV14 to TRBJ1-3, with unresolved D. Germline CDR1 SGHDN, CDR2 FVKESK. The CDR3 totals 11 residues. Between the trimmed V and J ends, which lost 8 bases and 3 bases, there was a span of 5 bases.

The DNA of the CDR3 is TGTGCCAGCAGCCAGACTAGCGGCCGGGGCACAGATACGCAGTATTTT. It translates to CASSQTSGRGTDTQYF. The chain links TRBV7-9 to TRBJ2-3; 9 bases fit TRBD2. Germline V CDR1 and CDR2: SEHNR, FQNEAQ (reference sequence). The CDR3 is made up of 16 amino acids. Trimming cost V 5 bases and J 1 base; bases outside gene matches: 7. Combining the CDR3 with reference TRBV7-9 and TRBJ2-3 gives the whole variable domain DTGVSQNPRHKITKRGQNVTFRCDPISEHNRLYWYRQTLGQGPEFLTYFQNEAQLEKSRLLSDRFSAERPKGSFSTLEIQRTEQGDSAMYLCASSQTSGRGTDTQYFGPGTRLTVL.